This T cell receptor (beta chain) is from a study of human T cells and chemical hapten exposure. TCRdb used MiXCR to reprocess the 5' RACE reads, holding one entry per CDR3 protein. Here the sample spans roughly 110,000 distinct CDR3 sequences, 19% being singletons. Germline assignment: CDR1 MDHEN and CDR2 SYDVKM. The germline V and J ends were trimmed by 3 bases and 4 bases, with 16 bases remaining between them. CDR3 size: 16 residues. Researchers extracted total RNA from unfractionated whole blood. This sequence originates from a human donor in good health. The V call is TRBV28, the J call TRBJ1-5; D remains unclear. The CDR3 sequence: CASSFVRRALNQPQHF. As DNA, the CDR3 is TGTGCCAGCAGTTTCGTTCGACGGGCCCTAAATCAGCCCCAGCATTTT.